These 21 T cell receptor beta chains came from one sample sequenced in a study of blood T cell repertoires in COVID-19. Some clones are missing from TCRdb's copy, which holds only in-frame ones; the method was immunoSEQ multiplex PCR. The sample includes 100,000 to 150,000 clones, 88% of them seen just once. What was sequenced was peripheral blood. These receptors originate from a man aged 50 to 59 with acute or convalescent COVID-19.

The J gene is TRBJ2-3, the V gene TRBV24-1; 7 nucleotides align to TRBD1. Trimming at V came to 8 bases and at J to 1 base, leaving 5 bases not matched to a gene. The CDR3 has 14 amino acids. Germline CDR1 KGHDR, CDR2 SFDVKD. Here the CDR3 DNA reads TGTGCCACCATGGGGACAGAACGCACAGATACGCAGTATTTT. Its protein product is CATMGTERTDTQYF.

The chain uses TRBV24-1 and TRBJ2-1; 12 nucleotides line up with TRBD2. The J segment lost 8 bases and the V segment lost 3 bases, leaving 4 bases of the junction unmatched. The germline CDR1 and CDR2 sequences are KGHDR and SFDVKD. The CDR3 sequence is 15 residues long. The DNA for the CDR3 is TGTGCCACCAGTGATGGACTAGCGGGAATGGATGAGCAGTTCTTC. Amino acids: CATSDGLAGMDEQFF.

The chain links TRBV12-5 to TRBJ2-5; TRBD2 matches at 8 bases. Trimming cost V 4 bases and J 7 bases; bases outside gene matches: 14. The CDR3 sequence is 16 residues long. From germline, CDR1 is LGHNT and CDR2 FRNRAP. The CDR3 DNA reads TGTGCTAGTGGTTCACCACTAAGCGGGAGAGGTGGGACCCAGTACTTC. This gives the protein CASGSPLSGRGGTQYF.

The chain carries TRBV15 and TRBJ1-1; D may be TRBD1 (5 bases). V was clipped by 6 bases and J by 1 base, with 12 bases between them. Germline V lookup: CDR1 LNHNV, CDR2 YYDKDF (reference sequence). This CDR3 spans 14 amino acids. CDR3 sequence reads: CATRSGTANTEAFF. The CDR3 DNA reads TGTGCCACCAGGAGCGGGACGGCGAACACTGAAGCTTTCTTT.

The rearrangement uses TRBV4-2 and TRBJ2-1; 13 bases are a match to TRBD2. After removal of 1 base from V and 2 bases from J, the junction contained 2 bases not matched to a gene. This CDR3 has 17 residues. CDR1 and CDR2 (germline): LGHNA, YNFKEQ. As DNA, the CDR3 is TGTGCCAGCAGCCAAGGTGGACTAGCGGGAGCCTACAATGAGCAGTTCTTC. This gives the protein CASSQGGLAGAYNEQFF.

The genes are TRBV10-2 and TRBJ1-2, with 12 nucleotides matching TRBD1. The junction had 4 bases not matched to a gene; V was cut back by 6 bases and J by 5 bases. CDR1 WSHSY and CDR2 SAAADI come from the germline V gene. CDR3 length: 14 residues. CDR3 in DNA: TGCGCCAGCAGGGGACAGGGGGCATTGTATGGCTACACCTTC. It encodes CASRGQGALYGYTF.

This CDR3 reads CASSFQGAYEQYF. Written as DNA, the CDR3 is TGTGCCAGCAGTTTCCAGGGGGCGTACGAGCAGTACTTC. This chain connects TRBV28 to TRBJ2-7, with 8 positions matching TRBD1. This CDR3 has 13 amino acids. After removal of 3 bases from V and 4 bases from J, the junction contained 2 bases not matched to a gene. Germline CDR1 MDHEN, CDR2 SYDVKM. Using reference TRBV28 and TRBJ2-7 for the parts outside the CDR3, the full variable domain is DVKVTQSSRYLVKRTGEKVFLECVQDMDHENMFWYRQDPGLGLRLIYFSYDVKMKEKGDIPEGYSVSREKKERFSLILESASTNQTSMYLCASSFQGAYEQYFGPGTRLTVT.

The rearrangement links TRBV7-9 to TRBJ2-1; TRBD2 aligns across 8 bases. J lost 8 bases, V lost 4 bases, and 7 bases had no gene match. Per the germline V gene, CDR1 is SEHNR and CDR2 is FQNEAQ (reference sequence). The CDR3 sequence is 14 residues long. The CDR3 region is CASSYLSGSYEQFF. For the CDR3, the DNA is TGTGCCAGCAGCTATCTGAGCGGGAGCTATGAGCAGTTCTTC.

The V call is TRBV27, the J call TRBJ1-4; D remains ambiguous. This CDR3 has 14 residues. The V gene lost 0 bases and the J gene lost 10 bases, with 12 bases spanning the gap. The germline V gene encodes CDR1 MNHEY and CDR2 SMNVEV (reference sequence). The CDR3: CASSLSGWEGKLFF. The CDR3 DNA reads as TGTGCCAGCAGTTTATCGGGGTGGGAGGGAAAACTGTTTTTT.

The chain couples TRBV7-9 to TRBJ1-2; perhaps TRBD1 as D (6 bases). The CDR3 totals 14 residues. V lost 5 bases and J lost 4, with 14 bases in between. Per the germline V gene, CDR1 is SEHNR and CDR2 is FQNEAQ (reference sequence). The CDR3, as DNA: TGTGCCAGCAGCCCACAGGGTGCTACCTATGGCTACACCTTC. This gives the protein CASSPQGATYGYTF.

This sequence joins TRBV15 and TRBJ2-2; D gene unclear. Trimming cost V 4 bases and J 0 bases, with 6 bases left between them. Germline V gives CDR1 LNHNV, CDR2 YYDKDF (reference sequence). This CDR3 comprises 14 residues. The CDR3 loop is CATSTFTNTGELFF. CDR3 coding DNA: TGTGCCACCAGCACCTTTACGAACACCGGGGAGCTGTTTTTT. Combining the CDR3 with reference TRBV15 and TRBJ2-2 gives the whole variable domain DAMVIQNPRYQVTQFGKPVTLSCSQTLNHNVMYWYQQKSSQAPKLLFHYYDKDFNNEADTPDNFQSRRPNTSFCFLDIRSPGLGDTAMYLCATSTFTNTGELFFGEGSRLTVL.

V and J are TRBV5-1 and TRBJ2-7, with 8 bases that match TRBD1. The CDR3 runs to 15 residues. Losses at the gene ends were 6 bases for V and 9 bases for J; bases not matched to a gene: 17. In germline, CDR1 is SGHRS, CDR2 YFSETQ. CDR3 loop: CASTPGGQGAPVQYF. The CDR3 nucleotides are TGCGCCAGCACCCCTGGGGGGCAGGGGGCGCCAGTGCAGTACTTC. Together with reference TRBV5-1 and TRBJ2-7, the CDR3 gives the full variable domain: KAGVTQTPRYLIKTRGQQVTLSCSPISGHRSVSWYQQTPGQGLQFLFEYFSETQRNKGNFPGRFSGRQFSNSRSEMNVSTLELGDSALYLCASTPGGQGAPVQYFGPGTRLTVT.

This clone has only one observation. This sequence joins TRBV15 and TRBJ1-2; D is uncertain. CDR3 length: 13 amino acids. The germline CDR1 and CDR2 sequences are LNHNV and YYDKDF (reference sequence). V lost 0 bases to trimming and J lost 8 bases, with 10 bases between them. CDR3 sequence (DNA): TGTGCCACCAGCAGAGATGTTGGGAGAGGCTACACCTTC. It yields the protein CATSRDVGRGYTF.

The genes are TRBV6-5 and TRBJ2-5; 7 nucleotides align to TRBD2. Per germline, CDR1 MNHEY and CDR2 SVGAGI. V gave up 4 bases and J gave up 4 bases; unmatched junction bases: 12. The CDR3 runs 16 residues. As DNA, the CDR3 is TGTGCCAGCAGTTCCCCTCAGCGGGAACGGAGAGAGACCCAGTACTTC. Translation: CASSSPQRERRETQYF.

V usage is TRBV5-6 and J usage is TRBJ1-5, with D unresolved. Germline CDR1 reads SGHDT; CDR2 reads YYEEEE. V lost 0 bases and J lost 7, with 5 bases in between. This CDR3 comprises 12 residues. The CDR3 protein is CASSLGAQPQHF. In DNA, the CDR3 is TGTGCCAGCAGCTTGGGGGCCCAGCCCCAGCATTTT. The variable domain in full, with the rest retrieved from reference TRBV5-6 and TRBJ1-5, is DAGVTQSPTHLIKTRGQQVTLRCSPKSGHDTVSWYQQALGQGPQFIFQYYEEEERQRGNFPDRFSGHQFPNYSSELNVNALLLGDSALYLCASSLGAQPQHFGDGTRLSIL.

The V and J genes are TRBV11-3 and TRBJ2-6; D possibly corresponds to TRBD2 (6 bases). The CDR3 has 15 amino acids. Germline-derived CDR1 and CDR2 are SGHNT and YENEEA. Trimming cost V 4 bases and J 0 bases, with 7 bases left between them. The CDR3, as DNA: TGTGCCAGCAGCTCGGGGGTCTCTGGGGCCAACGTCCTGACTTTC. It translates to CASSSGVSGANVLTF.

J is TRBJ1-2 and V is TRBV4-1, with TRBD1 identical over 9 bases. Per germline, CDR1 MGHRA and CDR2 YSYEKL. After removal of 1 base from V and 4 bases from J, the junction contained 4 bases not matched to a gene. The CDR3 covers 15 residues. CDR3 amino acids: CASSQVDRGSYGYTF. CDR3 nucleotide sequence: TGCGCCAGCAGCCAAGTTGACAGGGGGTCCTATGGCTACACCTTC.

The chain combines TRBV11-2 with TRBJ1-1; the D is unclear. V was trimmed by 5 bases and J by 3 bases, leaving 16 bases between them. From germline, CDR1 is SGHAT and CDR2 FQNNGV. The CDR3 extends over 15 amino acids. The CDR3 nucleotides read TGTGCCAGCAGCCTGCAGCGGGGTACGGACACTGAAGCTTTCTTT. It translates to CASSLQRGTDTEAFF.

CDR3 nucleotide sequence: TGCAGCGCCGAGGGCAGCCTCTATGGCTACACCTTC. Translated: CSAEGSLYGYTF. The rearrangement joins TRBV29-1 to TRBJ1-2; D gene ambiguous. Germline V lookup: CDR1 SQVTM, CDR2 ANQGSEA. There are 12 residues in the CDR3. V gave up 7 bases and J gave up 4 bases, with 13 bases separating them.

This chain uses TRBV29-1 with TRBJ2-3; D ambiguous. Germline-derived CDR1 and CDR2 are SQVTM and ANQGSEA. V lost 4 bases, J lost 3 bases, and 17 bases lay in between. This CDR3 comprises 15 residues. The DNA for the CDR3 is TGCAGCGTTGCCCTAAGCGCGGAGTTTACAGATACGCAGTATTTT. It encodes CSVALSAEFTDTQYF.

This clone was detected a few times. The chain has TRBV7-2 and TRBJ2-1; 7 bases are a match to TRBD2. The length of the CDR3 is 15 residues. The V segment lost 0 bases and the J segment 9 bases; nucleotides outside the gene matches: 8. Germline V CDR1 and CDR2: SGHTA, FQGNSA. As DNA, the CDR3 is TGTGCCAGCAGCTTAGCTTTGGGGGGAGGGGCTGAGCAGTTCTTC. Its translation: CASSLALGGGAEQFF.